This T cell receptor beta chain stems from a study of blood T cell repertoires in COVID-19. Whole-study context: T cells, B-cell-depleted T cells, or PBMCs supplied cDNA or gDNA.

Participant ages covered roughly 18 to 89 years across 25 or so US areas. Recovery meant two consecutive negative NP/OP PCR tests, professional clearance, or resolved symptoms. Clones were sequenced by immunoSEQ multiplex PCR, and TCRdb holds only the in-frame ones, with some missing. The data contain about 250,000 clones, 85% to 90% of them singletons. Source material: PBMCs or T cells enriched from blood (not recorded which). The TCR originated in a woman aged 18-35 years who had recovered from COVID-19.

The CDR3 DNA is TGTGCCAGCAGCTCAGCCTCCGGGACAGGGTATGAAAAACTGTTTTTT. Translated, it gives CASSSASGTGYEKLFF. The chain recombines TRBV11-2 with TRBJ1-4; TRBD1 aligns across 9 bases. J was trimmed by 6 bases and V by 4 bases; bases with no gene match: 9. This CDR3 region has 16 residues. Germline CDR1 and CDR2: SGHAT and FQNNGV.